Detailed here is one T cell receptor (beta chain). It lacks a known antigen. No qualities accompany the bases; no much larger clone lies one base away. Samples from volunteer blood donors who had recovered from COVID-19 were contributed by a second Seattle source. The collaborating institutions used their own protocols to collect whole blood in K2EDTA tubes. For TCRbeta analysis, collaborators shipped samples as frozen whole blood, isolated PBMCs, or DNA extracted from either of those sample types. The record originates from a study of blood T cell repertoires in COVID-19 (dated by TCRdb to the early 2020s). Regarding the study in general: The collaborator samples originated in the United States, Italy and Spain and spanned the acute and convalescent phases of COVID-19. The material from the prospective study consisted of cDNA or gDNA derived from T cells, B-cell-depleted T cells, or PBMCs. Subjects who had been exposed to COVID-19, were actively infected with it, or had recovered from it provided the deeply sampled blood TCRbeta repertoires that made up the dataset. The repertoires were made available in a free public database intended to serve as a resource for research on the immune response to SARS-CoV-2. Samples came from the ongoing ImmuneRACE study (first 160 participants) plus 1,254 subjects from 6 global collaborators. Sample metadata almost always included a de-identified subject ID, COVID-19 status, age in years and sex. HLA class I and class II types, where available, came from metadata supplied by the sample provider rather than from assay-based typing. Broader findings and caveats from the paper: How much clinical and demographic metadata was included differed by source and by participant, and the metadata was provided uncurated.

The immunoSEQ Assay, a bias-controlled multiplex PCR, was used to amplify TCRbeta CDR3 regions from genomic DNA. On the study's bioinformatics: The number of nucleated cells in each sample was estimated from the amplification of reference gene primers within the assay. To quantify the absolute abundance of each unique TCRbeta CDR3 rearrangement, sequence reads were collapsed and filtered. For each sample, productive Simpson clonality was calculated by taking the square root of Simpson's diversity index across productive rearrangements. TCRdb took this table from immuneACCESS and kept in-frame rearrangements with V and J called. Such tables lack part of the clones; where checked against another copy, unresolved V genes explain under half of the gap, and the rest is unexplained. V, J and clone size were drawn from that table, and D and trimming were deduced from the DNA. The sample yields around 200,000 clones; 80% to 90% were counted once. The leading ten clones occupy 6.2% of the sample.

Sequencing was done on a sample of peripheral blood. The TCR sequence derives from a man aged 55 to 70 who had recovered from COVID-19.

The DNA sequence is given as TGTGCCAGCAGAGGCAGAGGGACCGGGGAGCTGTTTTTT. The resulting protein is CASRGRGTGELFF. This chain joins TRBV6-6 to TRBJ2-2; TRBD2 is perhaps the D gene, given 5 matching bases. Reading the germline V gene (reference sequence) gives CDR1 MNHNY and CDR2 SVGAGI. The CDR3, cysteine through phenylalanine, is 13 amino acids long. The entry retains the CDR3 DNA only, 39 bases that are in frame from base 1. Trimming costs V 6 bases and J 5 bases, and their ends lie 10 bases apart.